This is a list of T cell receptor beta chains from one sample in a study of T cell responses to AZD1222 COVID-19 vaccine. Generated by immunoSEQ multiplex PCR, the TCRdb table keeps only in-frame clones and is missing some. This table has 160,000 or so clones, approximately 90% appearing once. This sample comprised peripheral blood, obtained 28 days after the second AZD1222 dose. The receptors here all came from an adult who received the AZD1222 COVID-19 vaccine. Each CDR3 is given with its conserved first and last residue. The D gene is left open where the match is weak. Some rows mark clone size as missing; the rest say once, few, many or name a class of expanded clone.

abundance: .
d_gene: TRBD1
j_gene: TRBJ2-7
len: 14
v_gene: TRBV2
CDR3nt: TGTGCCAGCTCCCTGACAGGGTTTTCTGGCGAGCAGTACTTC
CDR3aa: CASSLTGFSGEQYF

abundance: .
d_gene: .
j_gene: TRBJ1-2
len: 14
v_gene: TRBV2
CDR3nt: TGTGCCAGCCTTTGGCAGGGCATCGTGGATGGCTACACCTTC
CDR3aa: CASLWQGIVDGYTF

abundance: .
d_gene: .
j_gene: TRBJ1-2
len: 16
v_gene: TRBV15
CDR3nt: TGTGCCACCAGCACTTCTCGGACAGCCTTGGACTATGGCTACACCTTC
CDR3aa: CATSTSRTALDYGYTF

abundance: .
d_gene: .
j_gene: TRBJ1-2
len: 15
v_gene: TRBV7-7
CDR3nt: TGTGCCACCCCTGGAGGCGGGGCGCCGAACTATGGCTACACCTTC
CDR3aa: CATPGGGAPNYGYTF

abundance: .
d_gene: .
j_gene: TRBJ1-4
len: 14
v_gene: TRBV29-1
CDR3nt: TGCAGCGTTGGGCAGGGAAGGCGGAATGAAAAACTGTTTTTT
CDR3aa: CSVGQGRRNEKLFF

abundance: once
d_gene: .
j_gene: TRBJ1-4
len: 15
v_gene: TRBV7-9
CDR3nt: TGTGCCAGCACCTCTTCGGACAGAGCTAATGAAAAACTGTTTTTT
CDR3aa: CASTSSDRANEKLFF

abundance: .
d_gene: .
j_gene: TRBJ1-1
len: 13
v_gene: TRBV7-9
CDR3nt: TGTGCCAGCAGCCCCGGGACTGGGACTGAAGCTTTCTTT
CDR3aa: CASSPGTGTEAFF

abundance: once
d_gene: .
j_gene: TRBJ1-4
len: 16
v_gene: TRBV7-9
CDR3nt: TGTGCCAGCAACTCAGGGTTCAGATTAGAGGGAGAAAAACTGTTTTTT
CDR3aa: CASNSGFRLEGEKLFF

abundance: .
d_gene: .
j_gene: TRBJ1-1
len: 14
v_gene: TRBV5-1
CDR3nt: TGCGCCAGCAGCGGTCAGGGGTGGAACACTGAAGCTTTCTTT
CDR3aa: CASSGQGWNTEAFF

abundance: .
d_gene: .
j_gene: TRBJ2-3
len: 13
v_gene: TRBV9
CDR3nt: TGTGCCAGCAGCGTAGTTAGCACAGATACGCAGTATTTT
CDR3aa: CASSVVSTDTQYF

abundance: once
d_gene: TRBD1
j_gene: TRBJ1-1
len: 13
v_gene: TRBV9
CDR3nt: TGTGCCAGCAGCGCAGGGGGCCGCACTGAAGCTTTCTTT
CDR3aa: CASSAGGRTEAFF

abundance: .
d_gene: TRBD2
j_gene: TRBJ2-1
len: 18
v_gene: TRBV3-1/TRBV3-2
CDR3nt: TGTGCCAGCAGGGGACAGGCAACCCTAGCGGGGGGGTACAATGAGCAGTTCTTC
CDR3aa: CASRGQATLAGGYNEQFF

abundance: .
d_gene: .
j_gene: TRBJ1-2
len: 15
v_gene: TRBV4-1
CDR3nt: TGCGCCAGCAGCCAAGTCGGGGGGAGGGCGGACTTGGGCACCTTC
CDR3aa: CASSQVGGRADLGTF

abundance: once
d_gene: .
j_gene: TRBJ2-5
len: 13
v_gene: TRBV11-3
CDR3nt: TGTGCCAGCAGCCCGACAGTTGGAGAGACCCAGTACTTC
CDR3aa: CASSPTVGETQYF

abundance: .
d_gene: .
j_gene: TRBJ2-5
len: 12
v_gene: TRBV18
CDR3nt: TGTGCCAGCTCCCCGGTGGAAGAGACCCAGTACTTC
CDR3aa: CASSPVEETQYF

abundance: once
d_gene: TRBD1
j_gene: TRBJ1-5
len: 16
v_gene: TRBV6-5
CDR3nt: TGTGCCAGCAGTTGGCGACAGGGCGTCGGCAATCAGCCCCAGCATTTT
CDR3aa: CASSWRQGVGNQPQHF

abundance: .
d_gene: TRBD1
j_gene: TRBJ1-1
len: 16
v_gene: TRBV5-1
CDR3nt: TGCGCCAGCAGCTTGGCCCCCGGGACAGGAAGTACTGAAGCTTTCTTT
CDR3aa: CASSLAPGTGSTEAFF

abundance: .
d_gene: .
j_gene: TRBJ2-5
len: 16
v_gene: TRBV5-6
CDR3nt: TGTGCCAGCAGCGCAAACAGGGAACCGTACCAAGAGACCCAGTACTTC
CDR3aa: CASSANREPYQETQYF

abundance: .
d_gene: .
j_gene: TRBJ1-2
len: 12
v_gene: TRBV7-9
CDR3nt: TGTGCCAGCAGCCCAGGGGCAGGTGGCTACACCTTC
CDR3aa: CASSPGAGGYTF

abundance: .
d_gene: .
j_gene: TRBJ1-5
len: 14
v_gene: TRBV3-1/TRBV3-2
CDR3nt: TGTGCCAGCAGCCAAGACAGGGTGGGTCAGCCCCAGCATTTT
CDR3aa: CASSQDRVGQPQHF

abundance: .
d_gene: .
j_gene: TRBJ1-5
len: 13
v_gene: TRBV3-1/TRBV3-2
CDR3nt: TGTGCCAGCAGCCCCGGGGGCCGGCAGCCCCAGCATTTT
CDR3aa: CASSPGGRQPQHF

abundance: .
d_gene: .
j_gene: TRBJ2-1
len: 13
v_gene: TRBV4-1
CDR3nt: TGCGCCAGCAGCCAAGTGGGACGACAGGAGCAGTTCTTC
CDR3aa: CASSQVGRQEQFF

abundance: .
d_gene: .
j_gene: TRBJ1-4
len: 16
v_gene: TRBV3-1/TRBV3-2
CDR3nt: TGTGCCAGCAGCCAAGTGGGCGAAGGTCTCCGTGAAAAACTGTTTTTT
CDR3aa: CASSQVGEGLREKLFF

abundance: .
d_gene: .
j_gene: TRBJ1-6
len: 15
v_gene: TRBV7-6
CDR3nt: TGTGCCAGCAGCTTAAACGGACAGCGGAATTCACCCCTCCACTTT
CDR3aa: CASSLNGQRNSPLHF

abundance: .
d_gene: .
j_gene: TRBJ1-5
len: 13
v_gene: TRBV2
CDR3nt: TGTGCCAGCAGTGAACTTGGCAATCAGCCCCAGCATTTT
CDR3aa: CASSELGNQPQHF

abundance: .
d_gene: .
j_gene: TRBJ1-1
len: 14
v_gene: TRBV9
CDR3nt: TGTGCCAGCAGCGTAGCTCCAAGGGCGACTGAAGCTTTCTTT
CDR3aa: CASSVAPRATEAFF

abundance: .
d_gene: TRBD1
j_gene: TRBJ1-1
len: 15
v_gene: TRBV4-1
CDR3nt: TGCGCCAGCAGCCAAGAAGGGGGCAGGTACACTGAAGCTTTCTTT
CDR3aa: CASSQEGGRYTEAFF

abundance: .
d_gene: TRBD1
j_gene: TRBJ2-1
len: 18
v_gene: TRBV19
CDR3nt: TGTGCCAGTAGTCCGATAGTCCCTGGACAGGTGTCTTACAATGAGCAGTTCTTC
CDR3aa: CASSPIVPGQVSYNEQFF

abundance: .
d_gene: .
j_gene: TRBJ2-1
len: 14
v_gene: TRBV30
CDR3nt: TGTGCCTGGAGAGGTGGCAGCGCCTACAATGAGCAGTTCTTC
CDR3aa: CAWRGGSAYNEQFF